A selection of T cell receptor beta chains follows, all from one sample in a study of post-analysis software for immune sequencing data. TCRdb recomputed calls from the PCR reads with MiXCR, one row per CDR3 protein. The sample shows roughly 800,000 distinct CDR3 sequences, 53% of them seen only once. The sequenced sample consisted of blood. The receptors come from a girl between 10 and 17 years old with multiple sclerosis. CDR3s include the opening cysteine and the closing phenylalanine or tryptophan. The order of the fields is J gene, D gene, clone size, V gene, CDR3 DNA, CDR3 protein. A D gene is named only where the DNA matches it firmly. Not every row has a clone size; where given, it reads once, few, many or a size class.

>TRBJ2-3|.|.|TRBV29-1
TGCAGCTCAGCCCGGGACACCCGGATCACAGATACGCAGTATTTT
CSSARDTRITDTQYF
>TRBJ2-3|.|few|TRBV20-1
TGCAGTGCCCCCCCTGTTAGTCCAGATACGCAGTATTTT
CSAPPVSPDTQYF
>TRBJ2-7|.|.|TRBV7-2
TGTGCCAGCAGCTTAGGGGCCTCAAGCTCCTACGAGCAGTACTTC
CASSLGASSSYEQYF
>TRBJ2-5|TRBD1|few|TRBV2
TGTGCCAGCAGTGTCCGACGGACAGGGTTGGAGACCCAGTACTTC
CASSVRRTGLETQYF
>TRBJ2-4|TRBD2|few|TRBV7-8
TGTGCCAGCAGCCCCCTAGCGGGGGGGCCGGGAAACATTCAGTACTTC
CASSPLAGGPGNIQYF
>TRBJ2-5|TRBD2|.|TRBV5-1
TGCGCCAGCAGCTCGGCTAGCGGGGGGGCGTACCAAGAGACCCAGTACTTC
CASSSASGGAYQETQYF
>TRBJ2-7|.|once|TRBV28
TGTGCCACCAACCGGGCAGGGGTACTCTACTCCTACGAGCAGTACTTC
CATNRAGVLYSYEQYF
>TRBJ2-7|.|few|TRBV29-1
TGCAGCGCGGGGGACTACGAGCAGTACTTC
CSAGDYEQYF
>TRBJ1-1|.|.|TRBV7-9
TGTGCCAGCAGATCGGCAGGGCAGTTGGAGACTGAAGCTTTCTTT
CASRSAGQLETEAFF
>TRBJ2-7|.|.|TRBV7-2
TGTGCCAGTAAGATGGGGGTTACGGCCCAGTACTTC
CASKMGVTAQYF
>TRBJ1-2|.|few|TRBV12-3/TRBV12-4
TGTGCCAGCAGTTTAGCCGGGTTGAGCGGCTACACCTTC
CASSLAGLSGYTF
>TRBJ2-7|TRBD2|.|TRBV5-1
TGCGCCAGCAGCTTACATAGCGGGGGCGGTTACGAGCAGTACTTC
CASSLHSGGGYEQYF
>TRBJ2-1|.|.|TRBV2
TGTGCCAGCGGAACTAGCCTGTCGCGCAATGAGCAGTTCTTC
CASGTSLSRNEQFF
>TRBJ2-3|TRBD1|.|TRBV27
TGTGCCAGCAGCCCGGGACAGGGGATGGTTGGGACAGATACGCAGTATTTT
CASSPGQGMVGTDTQYF
>TRBJ1-1|.|.|TRBV29-1
TGCAGCGTTGTAGGGGTAATGAACACTGAAGCTTTCTTC
CSVVGVMNTEAFF
>TRBJ2-7|.|few|TRBV11-1
TGTGCCAGCAGCTTAGGGGGACATAAGCCCTACGAGCAGTACTTC
CASSLGGHKPYEQYF
>TRBJ2-6|.|few|TRBV11-2
TGTGCCAGCAGCTTAGGCCAAACTAGGGCCAACGTCCTGACTTTC
CASSLGQTRANVLTF
>TRBJ2-5|TRBD1|few|TRBV20-1
TGCAGTGCTGGCCGGGACAGGGAGGCCCAGTACTTC
CSAGRDREAQYF
>TRBJ2-7|TRBD2|.|TRBV15
TGTGCCACCGGGCTAGCGGACTCCTACGAGCAGTACTTC
CATGLADSYEQYF
>TRBJ2-3|.|.|TRBV5-1
TGCGCCAGCAGCTTGGTGGATCCTGGCGCCTTGAGCACAGATACGCAGTATTTT
CASSLVDPGALSTDTQYF
>TRBJ2-5|.|.|TRBV20-1
TGCAGTGCCCTGACAGATTCTCCAGAGACCCAGTACTTC
CSALTDSPETQYF
>TRBJ1-1|TRBD1|.|TRBV29-1
TGCAGCGTTGAAGGGGTAGGGGGCAAGAACACTGAAGCTTTCTTT
CSVEGVGGKNTEAFF
>TRBJ2-7|.|.|TRBV15
TGTGCCACCAGCAGAGTAGGGGCGGGAAGCTCCTACGAGCAGTACTTC
CATSRVGAGSSYEQYF
>TRBJ2-1|TRBD2|few|TRBV29-1
TGCAGCGTTGAGACCGGGACTAGCGGGGGGGCCGGTGAGCAGTTCTTC
CSVETGTSGGAGEQFF
>TRBJ2-1|.|.|TRBV20-1
TGCAGTGCTAGAGATCCCTTTAGGGGTGAGCAGTTCTTC
CSARDPFRGEQFF
>TRBJ2-7|TRBD2|once|TRBV10-3
TGTGCCATCAGTGAGTCGGGGGGACTAGCGGGAGCAATGTACGAGCAGTACTTC
CAISESGGLAGAMYEQYF
>TRBJ2-3|.|few|TRBV9
TGTGCCAGCAGCCCAGAAGGTTCAGATACGCAGTATTTT
CASSPEGSDTQYF
>TRBJ2-7|TRBD1|.|TRBV7-8
TGTGCCAGCACCCCCACTCGACAGGGATTCTACGAGCAGTACTTC
CASTPTRQGFYEQYF
>TRBJ2-7|TRBD1|.|TRBV12-3/TRBV12-4
TGTGCCAGCAGCGAGCTGGGACAGGGGGCATCCGAGCAGTACTTC
CASSELGQGASEQYF
>TRBJ2-7|TRBD1|.|TRBV6-5
TGTGCGAGCATGGGGACAGGGCTACTCTACGAGCAGTACTTC
CASMGTGLLYEQYF